The 13 T cell receptor beta chains listed next were all sequenced from one sample in a study of beta chain features in type 1 diabetes. Sequencing targeted expressed TCRB transcripts, as all isolated RNA had been reverse transcribed. Generated by immunoSEQ multiplex PCR, the TCRdb table keeps only in-frame clones and is missing some. This repertoire shows about 710,000 clones, about 14% found once; its top ten account for 0.035% to 0.045%. Study-wide findings and caveats: All four CD4+ subsets from Type 1 diabetes patients carried moderately but significantly shorter TCRB CDR3s.

These receptors' targets are unknown. Input material: naive CD4+ T cells from blood. The receptors shown here come from a man in his late teens or twenties with type 1 diabetes.

This chain connects TRBV28 to TRBJ2-3; the match to TRBD2 covers 10 bases. The germline V gene encodes CDR1 MDHEN and CDR2 SYDVKM. The V and J ends lost 6 bases and 5 bases, in that order; junction bases with no gene match: 11. This CDR3 comprises 16 residues. The CDR3 DNA reads TGTGCCAGCAGCCTAGCGGGGGCTCTATTAGGAGATACGCAGTATTTT. Encoded protein: CASSLAGALLGDTQYF.

The chain's CDR3 is CASSLTGDGTGELFF. The DNA of the CDR3 is TGTGCCAGCAGCTTAACTGGCGATGGCACCGGGGAGCTGTTTTTT. The chain combines TRBV7-2 with TRBJ2-2; the D is unclear. Between the trimmed V and J ends, which lost 2 bases and 4 bases, there was a span of 11 bases. Per germline, CDR1 SGHTA and CDR2 FQGNSA. The CDR3 is made up of 15 amino acids. Variable domain in full (rest from reference TRBV7-2 and TRBJ2-2): GAGVSQSPSNKVTEKGKDVELRCDPISGHTALYWYRQSLGQGLEFLIYFQGNSAPDKSGLPSDRFSAERTGGSVSTLTIQRTQQEDSAVYLCASSLTGDGTGELFFGEGSRLTVL.

V usage is TRBV2 and J usage is TRBJ1-1; D gene unclear. Germline CDR1 reads SNHLY; CDR2 reads FYNNEI. CDR3 size: 13 residues. V was cut by 6 bases and J by 0 bases, with 8 bases left in between. As DNA, the CDR3 is TGTGCCAGCAGATCGGCCCTGAACACTGAAGCTTTCTTT. This sequence encodes CASRSALNTEAFF.

V and J are TRBV7-3 and TRBJ1-5, with 9 bases aligning to TRBD1. Germline assignment: CDR1 SGHTA and CDR2 FQGTGA. V was clipped by 5 bases and J by 7 bases; unmatched bases: 6. The CDR3 has 14 amino acids. DNA of the CDR3: TGTGCCAGCAGCCCGACAGGGGGTTCGCAGCCCCAGCATTTT. Protein: CASSPTGGSQPQHF.

The chain carries TRBV15 and TRBJ1-5; D is possibly TRBD1 (5 bases). Looked up from germline, CDR1 is LNHNV and CDR2 is YYDKDF (reference sequence). With 5 bases removed from V and 5 bases from J, the gap between germline ends came to 13 bases. This CDR3 region has 14 residues. CDR3 in amino acids: CATSWDAGDQPQHF. In DNA, the CDR3 is TGTGCCACCAGCTGGGACGCGGGGGATCAGCCCCAGCATTTT.

This clone has a handful of counts. V is TRBV5-8 and J is TRBJ2-3; D is unclear. The CDR3 runs to 13 residues. The germline V and J ends were trimmed by 3 bases and 6 bases, with 11 bases remaining between them. Germline CDR1 is SGHTS and CDR2 is YDEGEE. CDR3 DNA: TGTGCCAGCAGCTACGGACCCCAGGATACGCAGTATTTT. Protein product: CASSYGPQDTQYF.

This clone has just one count. The V gene is TRBV15, the J gene TRBJ2-7, with 8 bases fitting TRBD2. The germline V gene has CDR1 LNHNV and CDR2 YYDKDF (reference sequence). The CDR3 extends over 14 amino acids. The J segment lost 7 bases and the V segment lost 3 bases, leaving 8 bases of the junction unmatched. CDR3 DNA: TGTGCCACCAGCAGGAGACAGGCGGGGGGTGAGCAGTACTTC. Amino acids: CATSRRQAGGEQYF.

To note about this clone: This same CDR3 is encoded by further DNA sequences in the sample. V is TRBV11-2 and J is TRBJ2-5, with D uncertain. The V and J ends lost 2 bases and 4 bases respectively, with 5 bases between them. Germline V gives CDR1 SGHAT, CDR2 FQNNGV. This CDR3 is built from 12 residues. This chain's CDR3 is CASSLSGETQYF. CDR3 coding DNA: TGTGCCAGCAGCTTATCAGGAGAGACCCAGTACTTC.

This clone was counted only a few times. The genes are TRBV6-5 and TRBJ2-5; 8 bases agree with TRBD1. The germline V gene encodes CDR1 MNHEY and CDR2 SVGAGI. Trimming cost V 6 bases and J 2 bases; bases outside gene matches: 5. The CDR3 spans 14 residues. CDR3 nucleotides: TGTGCCAGCAGCGACAGGGGAGGACAAGAGACCCAGTACTTC. Its protein product is CASSDRGGQETQYF.

V and J are TRBV9 and TRBJ1-4; 8 bases map to TRBD1. Unmatched junction bases numbered 11, after V lost 3 bases and J lost 7 bases. The CDR3 consists of 16 residues. Germline assignment: CDR1 SGDLS and CDR2 YYNGEE. The CDR3: CASSDAPFDRGEKLFF. CDR3 nucleotide sequence: TGTGCCAGCAGCGACGCCCCCTTTGACAGGGGTGAAAAACTGTTTTTT.

The chain carries TRBV7-2 and TRBJ2-3; no definite D call. V lost 2 bases and J lost 4, with 7 bases in between. The CDR3 length is 13 residues. Germline-derived CDR1 and CDR2 are SGHTA and FQGNSA. The chain's CDR3 is CASSLKGADTQYF. CDR3 DNA sequence: TGTGCCAGCAGCTTAAAGGGCGCAGATACGCAGTATTTT.

For the CDR3, the DNA is TGCAGCGTTGTCGGGGCAGGGACCTCTCAAGAGACCCAGTACTTC. This codes for CSVVGAGTSQETQYF. The chain links TRBV29-1 to TRBJ2-5, with D perhaps assigned TRBD1 or TRBD2 (5 bases each). CDR3 length: 15 residues. Germline V gene data show CDR1 as SQVTM and CDR2 as ANQGSEA. V was clipped by 4 bases and J by 2 bases, with 17 bases between them.

The chain carries TRBV5-6 and TRBJ1-1, with no clear D. V lost 0 bases to trimming and J lost 11 bases, with 11 bases between them. In germline, CDR1 is SGHDT, CDR2 YYEEEE. The CDR3 contains 12 residues. CDR3 DNA sequence: TGTGCCAGCAGCTTGGTTCAGACCGAGGCTTTCTTT. Translation: CASSLVQTEAFF.